This is a list of T cell receptor beta chains from one sample in a study of siplizumab effects on memory and regulatory T cells. Libraries were prepared by immunoSEQ multiplex PCR; TCRdb keeps only in-frame clonotypes and omits some of them. The sample consists of more than 70,000 clones, 95% of them appearing once. The specimen was CD8+ T cells sorted from blood. The receptors shown here come from a human donor in good health. The CDR3 runs from the conserved cysteine through the conserved F or W. A D gene is named only where the DNA matches it firmly. Size is omitted from some rows. Given values are once, few, many or a class for expanded clones.

TRBJ1-3,20,TRBD1,once,TRBV19,CASTSPGQTFSTRFGNTIYF,TGTGCCAGTACTTCACCGGGACAGACTTTCAGTACCCGCTTTGGAAACACCATATATTTT
TRBJ2-7,13,-,-,TRBV6-5,CASSTGQLYEQYF,TGTGCCAGCAGTACCGGACAGCTTTACGAGCAGTACTTC
TRBJ1-1,14,TRBD1,-,TRBV19,CASSHGTGGTEAFF,TGTGCCAGTAGTCACGGGACAGGGGGCACTGAAGCTTTCTTT
TRBJ2-3,14,TRBD1,-,TRBV19,CASSIFQGADTQYF,TGTGCCAGTAGTATTTTTCAGGGGGCAGATACGCAGTATTTT
TRBJ2-5,13,-,-,TRBV7-9,CASSLPDQETQYF,TGTGCCAGCAGCTTACCGGACCAAGAGACCCAGTACTTC
TRBJ2-1,17,-,-,TRBV29-1,CSVSTFRDEASYNEQFF,TGCAGCGTATCCACATTCAGGGACGAAGCATCCTACAATGAGCAGTTCTTC
TRBJ1-1,12,-,-,TRBV29-1,CSVDVMNTEAFF,TGCAGCGTTGACGTCATGAACACTGAAGCTTTCTTT
TRBJ2-2,12,-,once,TRBV7-9,CASSLGSGELFF,TGTGCCAGCAGCTTAGGGTCCGGGGAGCTGTTTTTT
TRBJ1-2,11,TRBD1,-,TRBV30,CASGQGIGYTF,TGTGCCTCCGGACAGGGAATCGGCTACACCTTC
TRBJ2-7,13,-,-,TRBV10-2,CASRLLASYEQYF,TGCGCCAGCAGGTTACTAGCAAGCTACGAGCAGTACTTC
TRBJ2-7,15,TRBD1,-,TRBV2,CASSEPGTAYYEQYF,TGTGCCAGCAGTGAGCCCGGGACAGCCTACTACGAGCAGTACTTC
TRBJ2-7,11,-,-,TRBV7-8,CASRVNYEQYF,TGTGCCAGCAGGGTCAATTACGAGCAGTACTTC
TRBJ2-7,19,TRBD2,once,TRBV11-2,CASSHIQITSGRAPYEQYF,TGTGCCAGCAGCCACATACAAATAACTAGCGGGAGGGCCCCCTACGAGCAGTACTTC
TRBJ2-2,15,TRBD1,once,TRBV15,CATSGDRMRTGELFF,TGTGCCACCAGCGGGGACAGGATGAGAACCGGGGAGCTGTTTTTT
TRBJ1-1,15,TRBD1,-,TRBV5-1,CASSLVGQGDTEAFF,TGCGCCAGCAGCTTGGTGGGACAGGGTGACACTGAAGCTTTCTTT
TRBJ2-3,16,-,few,TRBV6-4,CASSERASSGTDTQYF,TGTGCCAGCAGTGAAAGGGCTAGCTCGGGCACAGATACGCAGTATTTT
TRBJ1-2,14,TRBD1,-,TRBV29-1,CSTRRDRANYGYTF,TGCAGCACCCGCCGGGACAGGGCTAACTATGGCTACACCTTC
TRBJ2-7,14,-,-,TRBV29-1,CSVVPGTSTYEQYF,TGCAGCGTCGTCCCCGGGACCTCTACTTACGAGCAGTACTTC
TRBJ1-2,14,-,-,TRBV9,CASSSVRGDYGYTF,TGTGCCAGCAGCTCTGTGAGGGGTGACTATGGCTACACCTTC
TRBJ2-7,15,-,-,TRBV5-1,CASSLEDRIVYEQYF,TGCGCCAGCAGCTTGGAGGACAGAATAGTCTACGAGCAGTACTTC
TRBJ1-3,12,-,-,TRBV5-1,CASSPGGNTIYF,TGCGCCAGCAGTCCAGGCGGAAACACCATATATTTT
TRBJ2-1,14,TRBD2,-,TRBV19,CASRAGSSYNEQFF,TGTGCCAGTAGAGCGGGGAGCTCCTACAATGAGCAGTTCTTC
TRBJ1-1,13,-,-,TRBV25-1,CASSEWGETEAFF,TGTGCCAGCAGTGAATGGGGGGAAACTGAAGCTTTCTTT
TRBJ2-1,15,TRBD1,-,TRBV10-3,CAISVGQGKSNEQFF,TGTGCCATCAGTGTAGGACAGGGAAAAAGCAATGAGCAGTTCTTC
TRBJ2-7,16,TRBD2,-,TRBV4-1,CASSQASQGTSYEQYF,TGCGCCAGCAGCCAAGCCTCCCAGGGGACTAGCTACGAGCAGTACTTC
TRBJ2-5,13,-,once,TRBV6-5,CASSYTAKETQYF,TGTGCCAGCAGTTACACGGCTAAAGAGACCCAGTACTTC
TRBJ2-1,14,TRBD2,-,TRBV19,CASSIWEGTNEQFF,TGTGCCAGTAGTATTTGGGAGGGCACCAATGAGCAGTTCTTC
TRBJ2-1,14,TRBD2,once,TRBV4-1,CASSGREGYNEQFF,TGCGCCAGCAGTGGGCGGGAGGGGTATAATGAGCAGTTCTTC
TRBJ2-7,14,-,-,TRBV5-5,CASSQAADSYEQYF,TGTGCCAGCAGTCAGGCCGCGGATAGTTACGAGCAGTACTTC
TRBJ2-1,13,-,-,TRBV7-8,CASSFGQSNEQFF,TGTGCCAGCAGCTTTGGCCAATCCAATGAGCAGTTCTTC
TRBJ1-1,14,-,-,TRBV7-8,CASSLSDGYTEAFF,TGTGCCAGCAGCTTGTCGGACGGCTACACTGAAGCTTTCTTT
TRBJ2-7,14,TRBD1,-,TRBV5-6,CASTYRGYPYEQYF,TGTGCCAGCACCTACAGGGGGTATCCCTACGAGCAGTACTTC
TRBJ1-5,14,-,-,TRBV6-5,CASSTTGSNQPQHF,TGTGCCAGCAGCACCACAGGGAGTAATCAGCCCCAGCATTTT
TRBJ2-7,16,-,-,TRBV6-1,CASSEESLGGSLEQYF,TGTGCCAGCAGTGAAGAATCGCTAGGGGGGAGCTTGGAGCAGTACTTC
TRBJ1-5,15,-,-,TRBV19,CASTADRRSNQPQHF,TGTGCCAGTACCGCCGACAGAAGAAGTAATCAGCCCCAGCATTTT
TRBJ2-7,16,-,-,TRBV28,CASTPRGEDHTYEQYF,TGTGCCAGCACCCCGCGTGGGGAGGACCATACCTACGAGCAGTACTTC
TRBJ2-3,15,TRBD2,-,TRBV28,CASSFAGGRTDTQYF,TGTGCCAGCAGTTTCGCGGGAGGGCGCACAGATACGCAGTATTTT
TRBJ2-7,13,TRBD2,-,TRBV11-2,CASSWTSTYEQYF,TGTGCCAGCAGCTGGACTAGCACCTACGAGCAGTACTTC
TRBJ1-3,13,-,-,TRBV2,CASSDSGRNTIYF,TGTGCCAGCAGTGATTCAGGGAGGAACACCATATATTTT
TRBJ1-1,16,TRBD1,-,TRBV7-9,CASSLLDRGSYTEAFF,TGTGCCAGCAGCTTATTAGACAGGGGTTCTTACACTGAAGCTTTCTTT
TRBJ1-1,17,TRBD1,-,TRBV4-1,CASSQLIGQGANTEAFF,TGCGCCAGCAGCCAACTGATCGGACAGGGGGCGAACACTGAAGCTTTCTTT
TRBJ2-7,14,TRBD1,-,TRBV18,CASSPGQGPYEQYF,TGTGCCAGCTCACCGGGACAGGGACCCTACGAGCAGTACTTC
TRBJ2-4,14,-,-,TRBV6-5,CASSYNLAKNIQYF,TGTGCCAGCAGTTACAATCTAGCCAAAAACATTCAGTACTTC
TRBJ2-3,13,-,-,TRBV11-3,CASSLELTDTQYF,TGTGCCAGCAGCTTAGAACTCACAGATACGCAGTATTTT
TRBJ1-1,13,-,-,TRBV7-9,CASSSGTGSEAFF,TGTGCCAGCAGCAGCGGGACGGGATCTGAAGCTTTCTTT
TRBJ2-1,15,-,-,TRBV4-1,CASSRGHKVYNEQFF,TGCGCCAGCAGCCGCGGACACAAGGTCTACAATGAGCAGTTCTTC
TRBJ1-1,16,TRBD1,once,TRBV5-6,CASSQDPGQGSTEAFF,TGTGCCAGCAGCCAAGATCCGGGACAGGGAAGCACTGAAGCTTTCTTT
TRBJ2-5,16,TRBD2,-,TRBV5-4,CAILPMSGRGEETQYF,TGTGCCATCCTGCCTATGAGCGGGAGAGGGGAAGAGACCCAGTACTTC
TRBJ2-1,14,-,-,TRBV5-1,CASSLGPGADEQFF,TGCGCCAGCAGCTTGGGTCCGGGTGCCGATGAGCAGTTCTTC
TRBJ2-7,16,TRBD2,-,TRBV6-1,CASSEARASGEIEQYF,TGTGCCAGCAGTGAAGCGAGGGCTAGCGGGGAGATTGAGCAGTACTTC
TRBJ2-3,21,TRBD1,-,TRBV4-2,CASSLSGGRTGILPHTDTQYF,TGTGCCAGCAGCCTTTCAGGGGGCCGGACAGGGATATTACCGCACACAGATACGCAGTATTTT
TRBJ2-7,14,-,-,TRBV13,CASSLQGQYYEQYF,TGTGCCAGCAGCTTACAAGGACAGTACTACGAGCAGTACTTC